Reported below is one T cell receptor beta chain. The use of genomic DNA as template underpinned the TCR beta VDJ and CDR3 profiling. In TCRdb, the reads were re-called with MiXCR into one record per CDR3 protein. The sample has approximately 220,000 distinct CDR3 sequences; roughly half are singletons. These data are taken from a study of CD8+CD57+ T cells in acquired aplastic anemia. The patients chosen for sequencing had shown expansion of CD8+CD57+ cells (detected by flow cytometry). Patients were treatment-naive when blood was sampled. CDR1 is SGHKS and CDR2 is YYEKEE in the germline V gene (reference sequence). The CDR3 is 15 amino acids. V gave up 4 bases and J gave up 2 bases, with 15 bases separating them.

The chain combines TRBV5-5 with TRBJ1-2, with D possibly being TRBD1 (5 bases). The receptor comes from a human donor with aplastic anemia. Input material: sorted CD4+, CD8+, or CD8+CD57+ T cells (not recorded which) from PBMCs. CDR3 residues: CASSIGGGQNYGYTF. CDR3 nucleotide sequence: TGTGCCAGCAGCATTGGGGGTGGGCAGAACTATGGCTACACCTTC.